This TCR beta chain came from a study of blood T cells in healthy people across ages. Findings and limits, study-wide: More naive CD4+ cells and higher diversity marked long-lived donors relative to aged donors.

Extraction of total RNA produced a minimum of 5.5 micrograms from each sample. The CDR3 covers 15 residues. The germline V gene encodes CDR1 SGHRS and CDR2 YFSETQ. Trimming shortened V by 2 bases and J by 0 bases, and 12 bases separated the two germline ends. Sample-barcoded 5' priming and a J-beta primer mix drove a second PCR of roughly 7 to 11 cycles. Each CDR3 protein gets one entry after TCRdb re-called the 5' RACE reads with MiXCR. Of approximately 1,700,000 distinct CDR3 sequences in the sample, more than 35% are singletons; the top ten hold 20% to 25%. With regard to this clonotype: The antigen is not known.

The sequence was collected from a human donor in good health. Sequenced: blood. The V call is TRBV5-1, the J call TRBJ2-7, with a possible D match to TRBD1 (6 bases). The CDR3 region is CASSLGRGTSYEQYF. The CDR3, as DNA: TGCGCCAGCAGCTTAGGCAGGGGCACCTCCTACGAGCAGTACTTC.